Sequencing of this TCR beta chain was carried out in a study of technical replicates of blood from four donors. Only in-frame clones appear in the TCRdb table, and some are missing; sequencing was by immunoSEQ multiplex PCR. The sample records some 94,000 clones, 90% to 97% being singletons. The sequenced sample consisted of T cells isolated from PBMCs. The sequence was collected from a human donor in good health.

DNA for the CDR3: TGTGCCAGCAGTAAAGGGACAGTCGTCCACGAGCAGTACTTC. Translating gives CASSKGTVVHEQYF. This chain links TRBV6-8 with TRBJ2-7, with 7 bases fitting TRBD1. Germline V gene data show CDR1 as MNHGY and CDR2 as SAAAGT. The V segment lost 5 bases and the J segment 5 bases; nucleotides outside the gene matches: 9. CDR3 size: 14 residues.